The 14 T cell receptor beta chains below come from one sample, sequenced in a study of blood T cell repertoires in COVID-19. The table came from immunoSEQ multiplex PCR; TCRdb's copy has only in-frame clones and leaves some out. In the table there are roughly 410,000 clones, approximately 87% of which are singletons. Sequencing used peripheral blood. These receptors all come from a woman aged 60-75 years with COVID-19, enrolled during active disease.

The V and J genes are TRBV6-1 and TRBJ1-1; no reliable D call. Looked up from germline, CDR1 is MNHNS and CDR2 is SASEGT. The CDR3 loop spans 11 amino acids. V lost 1 base and J lost 8, with 5 bases in between. In nucleotides, the CDR3 is TGTGCCAGCAGTGAAGTAGTAGAAGCTTTCTTT. It translates to CASSEVVEAFF.

The chain carries TRBV5-5 and TRBJ1-2, with D unresolved. V shed 0 bases and J shed 4 bases, with 16 bases lying between them. The germline V gene has CDR1 SGHKS and CDR2 YYEKEE (reference sequence). The CDR3 runs to 16 residues. Here the CDR3 reads CASSLAPAPELYGYTF. CDR3 nucleotide sequence: TGTGCCAGCAGCTTGGCTCCAGCGCCAGAACTCTATGGCTACACCTTC.

The gene calls are TRBV5-5 and TRBJ2-7; 11 bases align to TRBD1. This CDR3 spans 16 amino acids. Germline CDR1 and CDR2: SGHKS and YYEKEE (reference sequence). V was clipped by 3 bases and J by 4 bases; unmatched bases: 9. CDR3 nucleotides: TGTGCCAGCAGCTCCCCCGGACAGGGGGCGATTTACGAGCAGTACTTC. Protein: CASSSPGQGAIYEQYF.

The V call is TRBV29-1, the J call TRBJ1-3; a weak D match, TRBD1 (5 bases). The length of the CDR3 is 13 residues. Trimming left V 8 bases short and J 0 bases short, with 11 bases between. Germline CDR1 SQVTM, CDR2 ANQGSEA. The CDR3 nucleotides are TGCAGCATCAGGACAAGCTCTGGAAACACCATATATTTT. It encodes CSIRTSSGNTIYF.

The J gene is TRBJ2-7, the V gene TRBV4-1, with 14 positions matching TRBD2. Germline CDR1 MGHRA, CDR2 YSYEKL. This CDR3 is 15 amino acids long. J gave up 3 bases and V 4 bases, and 2 bases lay outside the gene matches. CDR3 sequence reads: CASSRGTSGGYEQYF. The CDR3 DNA is TGCGCCAGCAGCCGCGGGACTAGCGGGGGCTACGAGCAGTACTTC.

The chain couples TRBV19 to TRBJ2-1; D unclear. V lost 2 bases to trimming and J lost 6 bases, with 11 bases between them. This CDR3 is 14 amino acids long. Germline lookup yields CDR1 LNHDA and CDR2 SQIVND (reference sequence). The CDR3 loop reads CASSIWRHRNEQFF. The CDR3 DNA follows: TGTGCCAGTAGTATATGGCGGCATCGCAATGAGCAGTTCTTC.

This chain connects TRBV4-1 to TRBJ2-1; 9 bases agree with TRBD1. Germline V CDR1 and CDR2: MGHRA, YSYEKL. Losses at the gene ends were 5 bases for V and 5 bases for J; bases not matched to a gene: 4. This CDR3 is built from 14 residues. CDR3: CASSRGTGNNEQFF. The CDR3 nucleotides are TGCGCCAGCAGCAGAGGGACAGGGAACAATGAGCAGTTCTTC.

This clone occurred a few times. The chain uses TRBV9 and TRBJ2-5; tentative D call: TRBD2 (5 bases). The germline V gene encodes CDR1 SGDLS and CDR2 YYNGEE. CDR3 length equals 15 residues. Trimming pared 3 bases from V and 2 bases from J, leaving 14 bases between. CDR3 DNA: TGTGCCAGCAGCGCAAACGGACTCCGACAAGAGACCCAGTACTTC. This sequence encodes CASSANGLRQETQYF.

The rearrangement uses TRBV6-5 and TRBJ2-2, with TRBD1 matching over 7 bases. V lost 5 bases and J lost 6; bases outside the gene matches: 3. Germline V gives CDR1 MNHEY, CDR2 SVGAGI. There are 13 residues in the CDR3. CDR3 coding DNA: TGTGCCAGCAGTAGACAGGGATCCGGGGAGCTGTTTTTT. As protein: CASSRQGSGELFF.

The chain recombines TRBV5-1 with TRBJ1-2; TRBD1 is a possible D gene (5 bases). The CDR3 length is 14 residues. Per the germline V gene, CDR1 is SGHRS and CDR2 is YFSETQ. V was cut by 4 bases and J by 7 bases, with 17 bases left in between. The CDR3 bases are TGCGCCAGCAGCCGGGGAGGGGAAGGAGGTGGCTACACCTTC. Amino acid sequence: CASSRGGEGGGYTF.

The rearrangement uses TRBV5-4 and TRBJ2-5; 9 bases fit TRBD2. Germline trimming cut 0 bases from V and 5 bases from J; bases unmatched to any gene: 5. This CDR3 region has 15 residues. Germline CDR1 SGHNT, CDR2 YYREEE (reference sequence). The CDR3 DNA follows: TGTGCCAGCAGCTTGGATCTAGCGGGGTCTGAGACCCAGTACTTC. As protein: CASSLDLAGSETQYF.

This clone was observed a few times. This chain uses TRBV21-1 with TRBJ2-2; the D call TRBD1 from the table was never checked on the DNA. TRBV21-1 is given as a pseudogene. The CDR3 is 16 amino acids. CDR3 region: CASSEPRQGATGELFF. Here the CDR3 DNA reads TGTGCCAGCAGCGAACCCAGACAGGGGGCCACCGGGGAGCTGTTTTTT.

The chain uses TRBV11-2 and TRBJ2-1; TRBD1 matches at 7 bases. Germline-derived CDR1 and CDR2 are SGHAT and FQNNGV. The junction had 4 bases not matched to a gene; V was cut back by 5 bases and J by 3 bases. CDR3 length equals 14 residues. The CDR3 DNA sequence: TGTGCCAGCAGCCCCGGGACAGTCTACAATGAGCAGTTCTTC. Translation gives CASSPGTVYNEQFF.

The chain links TRBV10-3 to TRBJ1-1, with D possibly matching TRBD1 (6 bases). The germline V gene encodes CDR1 ENHRY and CDR2 SYGVKD. Trimming removed 2 bases at V and 7 bases at J, with 11 bases between. The CDR3 is made up of 13 amino acids. CDR3 in DNA: TGTGCCATCAGTGAGGGACAGATGATTGAAGCTTTCTTT. This translates into CAISEGQMIEAFF.